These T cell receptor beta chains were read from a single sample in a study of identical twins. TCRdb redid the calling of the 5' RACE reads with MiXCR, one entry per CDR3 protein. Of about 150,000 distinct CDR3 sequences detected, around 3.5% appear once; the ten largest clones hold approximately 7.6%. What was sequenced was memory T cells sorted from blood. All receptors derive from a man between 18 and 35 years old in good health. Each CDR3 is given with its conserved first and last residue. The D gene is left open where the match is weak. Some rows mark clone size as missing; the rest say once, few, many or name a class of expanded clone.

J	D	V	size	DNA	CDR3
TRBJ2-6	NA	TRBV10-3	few	TGTGCCATCAGTGTCCGTGGTCTCAGGGGTGGGGCCAACGTCCTGACTTTC	CAISVRGLRGGANVLTF
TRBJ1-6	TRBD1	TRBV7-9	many	TGTGCCAGCAGCAATAGCGGATCGGACAGGGGCAATTCACCCCTCCACTTT	CASSNSGSDRGNSPLHF
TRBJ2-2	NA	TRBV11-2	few	TGTGCCAGCAGCTTAGGGAATAGCGCGAACACCGGGGAGCTGTTTTTT	CASSLGNSANTGELFF
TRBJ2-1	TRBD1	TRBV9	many	TGTGCCAGCGGCCGGGACAGGGCGGGTAATGAGCAGTTCTTC	CASGRDRAGNEQFF
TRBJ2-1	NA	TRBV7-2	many	TGTGCCAGCAGCTTAGAGGAGTATGAGCAGTTCTTC	CASSLEEYEQFF
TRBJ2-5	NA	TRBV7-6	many	TGTGCCAGCCGGGCGGTAGACAGGGAGACCCAGTACTTC	CASRAVDRETQYF
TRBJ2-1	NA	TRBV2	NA	TGTGCCAGCAGTGATCGAGCTAGCTACAATGAGCAGTTCTTC	CASSDRASYNEQFF
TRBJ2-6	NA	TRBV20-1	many	TGCAGTGCTAGAGGGGCGGGGCCTTACTCTGGGGCCAACGTCCTGACTTTC	CSARGAGPYSGANVLTF
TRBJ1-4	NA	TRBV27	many	TGTGCCAGCAGTTTGAAGGGAGGGAGAGAAAAACTGTTTTTT	CASSLKGGREKLFF
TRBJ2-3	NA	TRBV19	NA	TGTGCCAGTAGTGGGGCTCTCTTGCGCACAGATACGCAGTATTTT	CASSGALLRTDTQYF
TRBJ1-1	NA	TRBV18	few	TGTGCCAGCTCACCACCAGCGACAGGTCCCACTGAAGCTTTCTTT	CASSPPATGPTEAFF
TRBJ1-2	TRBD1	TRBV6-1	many	TGTGCCAGCAGGGGGGGACAGTTCTATGGCTACACCTTC	CASRGGQFYGYTF
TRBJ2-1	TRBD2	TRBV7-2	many	TGTGCCAGCAGCTTAACTAGCGGGGGACCCCATGAGCAGTTCTTC	CASSLTSGGPHEQFF
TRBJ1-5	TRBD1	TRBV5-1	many	TGCGCCAGCAGCTACGGACAGGGACGCAATCAGCCCCAGCATTTT	CASSYGQGRNQPQHF
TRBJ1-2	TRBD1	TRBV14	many	TGTGCCAGCAGCCACCGAATAGGGGGCGGGGCTGGCTACACCTTC	CASSHRIGGGAGYTF
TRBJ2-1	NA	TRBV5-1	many	TGCGCCAGCAGCTTAGGAACCACCCACAATGAGCAGTTCTTC	CASSLGTTHNEQFF
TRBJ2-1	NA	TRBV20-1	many	TGCAGTGCTAGAGATAACCTCGAGGGAAAGAATGAGCAGTTCTTC	CSARDNLEGKNEQFF
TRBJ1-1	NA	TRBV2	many	TGTGCCAGCATCCGGGGGCGCGGGAACACTGAAGCTTTCTTT	CASIRGRGNTEAFF
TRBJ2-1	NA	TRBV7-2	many	TGTGCCAGCAGCGTAGGCCGGGTCTATGAGCAGTTCTTC	CASSVGRVYEQFF
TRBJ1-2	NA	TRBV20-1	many	TGCAGTGCTAGGAAGCCCGCGAGTATTAGCTACACCTTC	CSARKPASISYTF
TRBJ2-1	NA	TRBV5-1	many	TGCGCCAGCAGCAGGGATGTGAATGAGCAGTTCTTC	CASSRDVNEQFF
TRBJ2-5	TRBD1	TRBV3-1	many	TGTGCCAGCAGCCCCCGGGACAGGGGTCAGGAGACCCAGTACTTC	CASSPRDRGQETQYF
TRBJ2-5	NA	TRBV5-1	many	NA	CASSFGPGNQETQYF
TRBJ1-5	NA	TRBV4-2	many	TGTGCCAGCAGCCAAGCCCCCGACAGGAATCAGCCCCAGCATTTT	CASSQAPDRNQPQHF
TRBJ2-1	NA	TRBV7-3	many	TGTGCCAGCAGCTTAGATACCGCCGGCTCCTACAATGAGCAGTTCTTC	CASSLDTAGSYNEQFF
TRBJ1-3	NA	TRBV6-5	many	TGTGCCAGCAGTTACGGGTCAGCGAGCTCTGGAAACACCATATATTTT	CASSYGSASSGNTIYF
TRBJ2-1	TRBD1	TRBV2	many	TGTGCCAGCAGTGGGCAGGGGGCGGTTAATGAGCAGTTCTTC	CASSGQGAVNEQFF
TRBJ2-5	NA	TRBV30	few	TGTGCCTGGAGGGGTGGGAGCGAGACCCAGTACTTC	CAWRGGSETQYF
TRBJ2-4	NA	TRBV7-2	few	TGTGCCAGCAGAGGCGCTGGGCCGGGGAACATTCAGTACTTC	CASRGAGPGNIQYF
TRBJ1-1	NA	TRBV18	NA	TGTGCCAGCTCAAGTGACGGGAGGACTGAAGCTTTCTTT	CASSSDGRTEAFF
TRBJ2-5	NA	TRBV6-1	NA	TGTGCCATCTCCCCGCACGAGACCCAGTACTTC	CAISPHETQYF
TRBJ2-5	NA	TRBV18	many	TGTGCCAGCTCACCGACTTCCGGCTGGGGGATGGCCCAGTACTTC	CASSPTSGWGMAQYF
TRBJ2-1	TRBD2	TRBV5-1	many	TGCGCCAGCAGCTTGATGGCTAGCGGGAGCTCCTACAATGAGCAGTTCTTC	CASSLMASGSSYNEQFF
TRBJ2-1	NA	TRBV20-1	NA	TGCAGTGCTAGAGATAAGGGAGCCCCTTTGGATGAGCAGTTCTTC	CSARDKGAPLDEQFF
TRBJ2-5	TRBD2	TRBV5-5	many	TGTGCCAGCAGCGAAACCCTAGCGGGAATTGGGGAGACCCAGTACTTC	CASSETLAGIGETQYF
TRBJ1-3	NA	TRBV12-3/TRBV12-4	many	TGTGCCAGCAGTTTAGCGGAGGTCACAAACACCATATATTTT	CASSLAEVTNTIYF
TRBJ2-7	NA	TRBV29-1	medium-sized	TGCAGCGTTGAACCCGGGCCCCGGGGCGAGCAGTACTTC	CSVEPGPRGEQYF
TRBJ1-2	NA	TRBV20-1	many	TGCAGTGCGCCCAGGTTGGCCTATGGCTACACCTTC	CSAPRLAYGYTF
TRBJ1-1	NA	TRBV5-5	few	TGTGCCAGCACACATAGCCCTACCTCGAACACTGAAGCTTTCTTT	CASTHSPTSNTEAFF
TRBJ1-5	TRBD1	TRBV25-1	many	TGTGCCAGCAGTGAATCCCAGGGGGAGCAGCCCCAGCATTTT	CASSESQGEQPQHF
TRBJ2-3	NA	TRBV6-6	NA	TGTGCCACCTCACGCACAGATACGCAGTATTTT	CATSRTDTQYF
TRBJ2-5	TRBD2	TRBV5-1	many	TGCGCCAGCAGCTTTTCACTAGCGGGAAGCGAGACCCAGTACTTC	CASSFSLAGSETQYF
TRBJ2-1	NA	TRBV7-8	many	TGTGCCAGCAGCCTCAAACAGTCAAACTACAATGAGCAGTTCTTC	CASSLKQSNYNEQFF
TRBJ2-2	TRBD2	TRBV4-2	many	TGTGCCAGCAGCCGCGGGATTGGACGGACCGGGACTAGCGGGAGGAACACCGGGGAGCTGTTTTTT	CASSRGIGRTGTSGRNTGELFF
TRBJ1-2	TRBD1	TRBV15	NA	TGTGCCACCGGTCGGACAGGGCCCTATGGCTACACCTTC	CATGRTGPYGYTF
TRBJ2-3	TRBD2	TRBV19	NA	TGTGCCAGTAGTCCCACTTCTCCGGGACTAGCGATCTATTTT	CASSPTSPGLAIYF
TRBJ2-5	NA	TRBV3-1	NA	TGTGCCAGCAGCCAAGATACACGACCGGGACACTTC	CASSQDTRPGHF
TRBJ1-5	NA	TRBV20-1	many	TGCAGTGCTAGCTCCCGAGGGGGGGCGGATCAGCCCCAGCATTTT	CSASSRGGADQPQHF
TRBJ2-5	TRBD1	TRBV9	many	TGTGCCAGCAGCGGACGGGGACAGGGGTCACAAGAGACCCAGTACTTC	CASSGRGQGSQETQYF